Following are 5 T cell receptor beta chains from one sample sequenced in a study of T cell responses to AZD1222 COVID-19 vaccine. Clones were read by immunoSEQ multiplex PCR, and TCRdb kept only the in-frame ones, dropping some. The table has under 130,000 clones, roughly nine tenths seen once. The sequenced sample was peripheral blood, obtained on day 0 of AZD1222 vaccination. The receptor source for this set is an adult in good health.

The chain couples TRBV7-6 to TRBJ1-4, with D maybe TRBD1 (6 bases). The CDR3 has 15 residues. Germline-derived CDR1 and CDR2 are SGHVS and FNYEAQ. V was shortened by 4 bases and J by 3 bases, with 12 bases between the two germline ends. As DNA, the CDR3 is TGTGCCAGCAGCTCCTCCAGGGGACCTAATGAAAAACTGTTTTTT. Its protein product is CASSSSRGPNEKLFF.

The chain is built from TRBV28 and TRBJ2-5; 8 nucleotides align to TRBD2. In germline, CDR1 is MDHEN, CDR2 SYDVKM. The CDR3 runs 18 residues. V dropped 6 bases and J dropped 1; count of bases not matched to a gene: 16. In nucleotides, the CDR3 is TGTGCCAGCAGCTACGGACAGATCGGGAGGGTTGCCCAAGAGACCCAGTACTTC. Residues: CASSYGQIGRVAQETQYF.

In its sample, this clone was seen once. The genes are TRBV19 and TRBJ1-1, with TRBD1 matching 7 bases. V shed 5 bases and J 1 base; nucleotides not matched to a gene: 4. This CDR3 has 14 amino acids. Germline CDR1 reads LNHDA; CDR2 reads SQIVND (reference sequence). The CDR3 here is CASSPRQGNTEAFF. CDR3 sequence (DNA): TGTGCCAGTAGTCCTCGACAGGGGAACACTGAAGCTTTCTTT.

V usage is TRBV5-4 and J usage is TRBJ2-2; 11 bases agree with TRBD2. Germline V lookup: CDR1 SGHNT, CDR2 YYREEE (reference sequence). V dropped 0 bases and J dropped 1; count of bases not matched to a gene: 5. The length of the CDR3 is 18 residues. The CDR3 loop reads CASSLASGGPRNTGELFF. The CDR3 DNA follows: TGTGCCAGCAGCTTGGCTAGCGGGGGGCCAAGGAACACCGGGGAGCTGTTTTTT.

V gene TRBV10-3 combines with J gene TRBJ1-4; tentative D call: TRBD1 (5 bases). Trimming stripped 6 bases from V and 7 bases from J, with 15 bases between. Germline loops: CDR1 ENHRY, CDR2 SYGVKD. This CDR3 has 14 amino acids. CDR3 protein: CAISWDLDSEKLFF. In DNA form, the CDR3 reads TGTGCCATCAGCTGGGACCTTGACAGTGAAAAACTGTTTTTT.